The clone carrying this TCR beta chain was picked up a small number of times. The target antigen is unknown. V was pared by 6 bases and J by 1 base, with 6 bases between. This CDR3 has 12 residues. The germline V gene has CDR1 ENHRY and CDR2 SYGVKD. A process of 5'RACE template switching, which added a universal primer site and UMIs, was used to make TCR cDNA. MiXCR was run by TCRdb on the 5' RACE reads, yielding one entry per CDR3 protein. The repertoire holds approximately 350,000 distinct CDR3 sequences, 11% seen once, with around 18% in the top ten. This entry is derived from a study of T cells after yellow fever vaccination. Overall study context: SMART-Seq v4 Ultra Low Input handled preparation of low-cell-number fractions. General study findings and limits: FACS-sorted repertoires could harbor abundant contaminating bulk-population clonotypes. Peaking on day 5 versus 15, the secondary response was faster but weaker.

Source: PBMCs, taken on the day of the first yellow fever vaccination. The rearrangement links TRBV10-3 to TRBJ1-1; D is undetermined. The TCR originated in a man in his late teens or twenties who received the YFV17D yellow fever vaccine. Written as DNA, the CDR3 is TGTGCCATCAGCCCCGGGAACACTGAAGCTTTCTTT. Encoded protein: CAISPGNTEAFF.